Detailed here is one T cell receptor (beta chain). This specimen comes from a study of T cell responses to AZD1222 COVID-19 vaccine. TCRdb's table, derived via immunoSEQ multiplex PCR, lists solely in-frame clones and lacks some. In the table there are roughly 150,000 clones, 70% to 90% of which are singletons. The material was peripheral blood, obtained on day 0 of AZD1222 vaccination. The clonotype comes from an adult in good health.

CDR3 sequence: CASSRGAGTGSTEAFF. DNA for the CDR3: TGTGCCAGTAGCCGAGGGGCCGGGACAGGGTCCACTGAAGCTTTCTTT. The V gene is TRBV19, the J gene TRBJ1-1; 9 nucleotides align to TRBD1. The CDR3 runs to 16 residues. Trimming took 6 bases from V and 4 from J; bases not matched to a gene: 12. Germline CDR1 reads LNHDA; CDR2 reads SQIVND (reference sequence).